This passage covers 16 T cell receptor beta chains from one sample sequenced in a study of identical twins. TCRdb analysed the 5' RACE reads with MiXCR anew, one entry per CDR3 protein. The table lists approximately 470,000 distinct CDR3 sequences, approximately 15% of them singletons, with about 0.53% in the top ten. The data were also submitted as part of a second study, on yellow fever vaccine responses in identical twins.

Sequencing was performed on CD4+ T cells sorted from blood. All receptors derive from a woman aged 18 to 35 in good health.

This clonotype was found a few times. The J gene is TRBJ2-7, the V gene TRBV12-3 or TRBV12-4; 9 nucleotides line up with TRBD1. The V gene end was trimmed by 5 bases and the J gene end by 7 bases; junction bases not matched to a gene: 9. The CDR3 has 14 residues. Written as DNA, the CDR3 is TGTGCCAGCAGTCTGGGACAGGGTGTTAGGGAGCAGTACTTC. It codes for CASSLGQGVREQYF.

CDR3 region: CASSQRAMTYEQYF. The CDR3 DNA reads as TGTGCCAGTAGTCAGAGGGCCATGACCTACGAGCAGTACTTC. This rearrangement joins TRBV19 to TRBJ2-7; the D gene is possibly TRBD2 (5 bases). With 5 bases removed from V and 2 bases from J, the gap between germline ends came to 13 bases. Per the germline V gene, CDR1 is LNHDA and CDR2 is SQIVND (reference sequence). There are 14 residues in the CDR3.

This clonotype occurred a few times. The chain is built from TRBV20-1 and TRBJ1-6, with a weak D call TRBD1 (6 bases). This CDR3 is 11 amino acids long. Deletions cut 4 bases from V and 16 bases from J, with 14 bases between. The germline V gene has CDR1 DFQATT and CDR2 SNEGSKA (reference sequence). This CDR3 reads CSANQGILLHF. The DNA for the CDR3 is TGCAGTGCTAACCAGGGGATTCTACTCCACTTT.

This clonotype showed up just a few times. The rearrangement uses TRBV6-5 and TRBJ1-2, with D perhaps TRBD1 (6 bases). Trimming cost V 2 bases and J 3 bases, with 16 bases left between them. CDR3 length equals 16 residues. Germline loops: CDR1 MNHEY, CDR2 SVGAGI. The CDR3 coding sequence is TGTGCCAGCAGTTACCCATCCCAGGGGCAGGACTATGGCTACACCTTC. Residues: CASSYPSQGQDYGYTF.

The chain joins TRBV10-2 to TRBJ2-7, with D perhaps being TRBD1 or TRBD2 (6 bases each). The CDR3 consists of 16 residues. V was trimmed by 7 bases and J by 6 bases, leaving 25 bases between them. Germline lookup yields CDR1 WSHSY and CDR2 SAAADI. The CDR3 nucleotides read TGCGCCAGCAAGGGGGGCGGGGTGCTGGAATTCGGCGAGCAGTACTTC. It encodes CASKGGGVLEFGEQYF.

The V call is TRBV4-2, the J call TRBJ1-2, with D unresolved. CDR3 length equals 15 residues. CDR1 and CDR2 from the germline V gene are LGHNA and YNFKEQ. Deletions cut 3 bases from V and 0 bases from J, with 11 bases between. CDR3 DNA: TGTGCCAGCAGCCAGGCGACCTCGACTAACTATGGCTACACCTTC. Its protein is CASSQATSTNYGYTF.

The chain is built from TRBV3-1 and TRBJ2-2, with D tentatively TRBD1 or TRBD2 (5 bases each). Germline CDR1 reads LGHDT; CDR2 reads YNNKEL (reference sequence). CDR3 length: 17 amino acids. The V and J ends lost 4 bases and 1 base respectively, with 16 bases between them. The DNA of the CDR3 is TGTGCCAGCAGCCTCGTCGGAACTGGGGGGAACACCGGGGAGCTGTTTTTT. This encodes CASSLVGTGGNTGELFF.

In this sample, this clonotype turned up many times. The V call is TRBV7-3, the J call TRBJ2-5; D is unclear. Trimming removed 2 bases at V and 5 bases at J, with 12 bases between. Germline V gene sequence: CDR1 SGHTA, CDR2 FQGTGA. The length of the CDR3 is 14 residues. CDR3 protein: CASSLEFSQETQYF. The CDR3 nucleotides read TGTGCCAGCAGCTTAGAATTCTCACAGGAGACCCAGTACTTC.

V and J are TRBV29-1 and TRBJ2-1; D might be TRBD1 or TRBD2, each matching 5 bases. The CDR3 totals 16 residues. V dropped 0 bases and J dropped 3 bases, with 15 bases sitting between them. CDR1 is SQVTM, CDR2 ANQGSEA, per germline. The CDR3 region is CSVEDDGASFYNEQFF. The CDR3 coding sequence is TGCAGCGTTGAAGATGACGGGGCTAGCTTCTACAATGAGCAGTTCTTC.

This clonotype showed up just a few times. The J gene is TRBJ2-7, the V gene TRBV5-1; 7 nucleotides match TRBD1. The CDR3 runs to 14 residues. The germline V gene has CDR1 SGHRS and CDR2 YFSETQ. Trimming cost V 2 bases and J 3 bases; bases outside gene matches: 5. CDR3 sequence reads: CASSFPGQIYEQYF. Written as DNA, the CDR3 is TGCGCCAGCAGCTTTCCGGGACAGATCTACGAGCAGTACTTC.

This clonotype was picked up a small number of times. V and J are TRBV5-1 and TRBJ2-1, with D perhaps matching TRBD2 (6 bases). V was trimmed by 4 bases and J by 3 bases, leaving 11 bases between them. The CDR3 is 14 amino acids. Germline CDR1 is SGHRS and CDR2 is YFSETQ. CDR3 DNA: TGCGCCAGCAGCGCTACCGGGAGCTACAATGAGCAGTTCTTC. Residues: CASSATGSYNEQFF.

This clonotype was recorded a few times. The gene calls are TRBV4-1 and TRBJ2-3, with 9 bases fitting TRBD1. CDR3 length: 16 residues. Germline CDR1 MGHRA, CDR2 YSYEKL. Germline trimming cut 3 bases from V and 6 bases from J; bases unmatched to any gene: 10. The CDR3 loop reads CASSHSGTGMGDTQYF. Written as DNA, the CDR3 is TGCGCCAGCAGCCACTCCGGGACAGGGATGGGGGATACGCAGTATTTT.

This rearrangement joins TRBV2 to TRBJ2-3; TRBD1 matches 7 bases. The V gene's germline CDR1 is SNHLY and CDR2 FYNNEI. V shed 5 bases and J 0 bases; nucleotides not matched to a gene: 14. The CDR3 has 18 residues. For the CDR3, the DNA is TGTGCCAGCAGTCCCGGGACAGCTTTTGGGGTTAGCACAGATACGCAGTATTTT. It translates to CASSPGTAFGVSTDTQYF.

The chain couples TRBV6-5 to TRBJ1-4; TRBD1 is a possible D gene (5 bases). Between the trimmed V and J ends, which lost 2 bases and 6 bases, there was a span of 19 bases. The CDR3 runs 17 residues. Per the germline V gene, CDR1 is MNHEY and CDR2 is SVGAGI. The CDR3 bases are TGTGCCAGCAGTTACCTTCTGGGGCACGGGCCAGATGAAAAACTGTTTTTT. It specifies CASSYLLGHGPDEKLFF.

In its sample, this clonotype was seen a few times. The chain combines TRBV4-1 with TRBJ2-7; no clear D gene. CDR1 and CDR2 (germline): MGHRA, YSYEKL. The CDR3 length is 16 residues. V gave up 1 base and J gave up 0 bases, with 13 bases separating them. The DNA of the CDR3 is TGCGCCAGCAGCCAAGGACCCGACGGAAGCTCCTACGAGCAGTACTTC. Encoded protein: CASSQGPDGSSYEQYF.

This clonotype came up a few times. This sequence joins TRBV19 and TRBJ2-2, with 7 bases identical to TRBD1. The germline V gene encodes CDR1 LNHDA and CDR2 SQIVND (reference sequence). This CDR3 has 14 residues. After removal of 9 bases from V and 3 bases from J, the junction contained 7 bases not matched to a gene. CDR3 nucleotide sequence: TGTGCCAGCTCCGACAGGGCGTACACCGGGGAGCTGTTTTTT. Translated, it gives CASSDRAYTGELFF.